These T cell receptor beta chains were read from a single sample in a study of blood T cells in healthy people across ages. TCRdb reanalysed the 5' RACE reads using MiXCR and keeps one entry per CDR3 protein. The sample shows about 800,000 distinct CDR3 sequences, more than 20% of them seen only once. These same data were also listed under a study on T cells of mothers and their children.

Sequencing was performed on blood. The receptors come from a boy between 10 and 17 years old in good health. Both conserved end residues are part of each CDR3. Each record gives: D gene, clone size, J gene, V gene, CDR3 DNA, CDR3 protein. A D gene is named only where the DNA matches it firmly. Part of the rows lack a size; the others show once, few, many or a class for expanded clones.

d_call: .
clone_size: .
j_call: TRBJ1-1
v_call: TRBV28
cdr3_nt: TGTGCCAGCACGGCTTGGAACGCTGAAGCTTTCTTT
cdr3_aa: CASTAWNAEAFF

d_call: .
clone_size: .
j_call: TRBJ1-2
v_call: TRBV6-5
cdr3_nt: TGTGCCAGCAGCTCTTCTAGTGGCTACACCTTC
cdr3_aa: CASSSSSGYTF

d_call: TRBD2
clone_size: .
j_call: TRBJ2-2
v_call: TRBV9
cdr3_nt: TGTGCCAGCAGCGCTCTAAGCGGGGGGGCCGGCGGGGAGCTGTTTTTT
cdr3_aa: CASSALSGGAGGELFF

d_call: TRBD2
clone_size: .
j_call: TRBJ2-5
v_call: TRBV6-2/TRBV6-3
cdr3_nt: TGTGCCAGCAGTGCGTCGGTGTCGCGCGGGAGACCCGAGACCCAGTACTTC
cdr3_aa: CASSASVSRGRPETQYF

d_call: .
clone_size: .
j_call: TRBJ1-2
v_call: TRBV20-1
cdr3_nt: TGCAGTGCTCCCGGACCAGGGCGAAACTATGGCTACACCTTC
cdr3_aa: CSAPGPGRNYGYTF

d_call: .
clone_size: .
j_call: TRBJ2-5
v_call: TRBV4-3
cdr3_nt: TGCGCCAGCAGCCAAGAAGCTGGCGGTTACCAAGAGACCCAGTACTTC
cdr3_aa: CASSQEAGGYQETQYF

d_call: TRBD1
clone_size: .
j_call: TRBJ1-1
v_call: TRBV18
cdr3_nt: TGTGCCAGCTCACGCATCGGGACAGGGAGCTACACTGAAGCTTTCTTT
cdr3_aa: CASSRIGTGSYTEAFF

d_call: TRBD2
clone_size: .
j_call: TRBJ2-3
v_call: TRBV10-3
cdr3_nt: TGTGCCATCAGGGACGGGACTAGCGGGAGTGCAGATACGCAGTATTTT
cdr3_aa: CAIRDGTSGSADTQYF

d_call: TRBD2
clone_size: .
j_call: TRBJ2-1
v_call: TRBV7-2
cdr3_nt: TGTGCCAGCAGCTCCGGGGGGTATGAGCAGTTCTTC
cdr3_aa: CASSSGGYEQFF

d_call: TRBD2
clone_size: few
j_call: TRBJ2-1
v_call: TRBV5-1
cdr3_nt: TGCGCCAGCAGCTTACTAGCGGGAGGGCCGGGGGAGCAGTTCTTC
cdr3_aa: CASSLLAGGPGEQFF

d_call: TRBD2
clone_size: few
j_call: TRBJ2-7
v_call: TRBV3-1
cdr3_nt: TGTGCCAGCAGCCAGGCTACCGGGACTAGTATCTACGAGCAGTACTTC
cdr3_aa: CASSQATGTSIYEQYF

d_call: .
clone_size: .
j_call: TRBJ2-7
v_call: TRBV12-3/TRBV12-4
cdr3_nt: TGTGCCAGCAGCCTGGGGCTAGTCTTTTCGTTAAGTCCCTACGAGCAGTACTTC
cdr3_aa: CASSLGLVFSLSPYEQYF

d_call: .
clone_size: .
j_call: TRBJ1-1
v_call: TRBV3-1
cdr3_nt: TGTGCCAGCAGGGCTGAATCCAGAATGACCACTGAAGCTTTCTTT
cdr3_aa: CASRAESRMTTEAFF

d_call: .
clone_size: .
j_call: TRBJ1-1
v_call: TRBV9
cdr3_nt: TGTGCCAGCAGCCAAGCCGGGGGCGAAGCTTTCTTT
cdr3_aa: CASSQAGGEAFF

d_call: .
clone_size: .
j_call: TRBJ1-1
v_call: TRBV29-1
cdr3_nt: TGCAGCGTTCAAAGACCCCTGGCCACTGAAGCTTTCTTT
cdr3_aa: CSVQRPLATEAFF

d_call: TRBD1
clone_size: .
j_call: TRBJ2-7
v_call: TRBV28
cdr3_nt: TGTGCCAGCAGCCGCCAGACCGGGACAGGGGCTTGGGAGCAGTACTTC
cdr3_aa: CASSRQTGTGAWEQYF

d_call: .
clone_size: .
j_call: TRBJ1-4
v_call: TRBV5-8
cdr3_nt: TGTGCCAGCGAATCCTGGGGAGAAAAACTGTTTTTT
cdr3_aa: CASESWGEKLFF

d_call: TRBD1
clone_size: many
j_call: TRBJ2-5
v_call: TRBV28
cdr3_nt: TGTGCCAGCAGTTTATGGTCAGGGGGCCGAGAGACCCAGTACTTC
cdr3_aa: CASSLWSGGRETQYF

d_call: .
clone_size: few
j_call: TRBJ1-2
v_call: TRBV25-1
cdr3_nt: TGTGCCAGCAGTGAGGACGGGACAACAGCTAACTATGGCTACACCTTC
cdr3_aa: CASSEDGTTANYGYTF

d_call: .
clone_size: many
j_call: TRBJ2-1
v_call: TRBV12-3/TRBV12-4
cdr3_nt: TGTGCCAGCACCTATCGGCAGGCGGGTTACAATGAGCAGTTCTTC
cdr3_aa: CASTYRQAGYNEQFF

d_call: .
clone_size: few
j_call: TRBJ1-2
v_call: TRBV29-1
cdr3_nt: TGCAGCGTCGCCCCGGGTAGCGTTGGCTACACCTTC
cdr3_aa: CSVAPGSVGYTF

d_call: TRBD2
clone_size: few
j_call: TRBJ2-3
v_call: TRBV15
cdr3_nt: TGTGCCACCAGCATCCGGCTAGCGGGGGGGGTTTTGGCAGATACGCAGTATTTT
cdr3_aa: CATSIRLAGGVLADTQYF

d_call: .
clone_size: few
j_call: TRBJ1-4
v_call: TRBV7-2
cdr3_nt: TGTGCCAGCAGCTCCCGGACAGATTATGAAAAACTGTTTTTT
cdr3_aa: CASSSRTDYEKLFF

d_call: TRBD1
clone_size: few
j_call: TRBJ1-4
v_call: TRBV15
cdr3_nt: TGTGCCACCAGCAGCAGGGGGTTGGGTGAAAAACTGTTTTTT
cdr3_aa: CATSSRGLGEKLFF

d_call: TRBD1
clone_size: .
j_call: TRBJ1-2
v_call: TRBV5-4
cdr3_nt: TGTGCCAGCAGCCCCGGGACAGAATACTATGGCTACACCTTC
cdr3_aa: CASSPGTEYYGYTF

d_call: .
clone_size: many
j_call: TRBJ2-7
v_call: TRBV27
cdr3_nt: TGTGCCAGCAGTACACCGGCGGGGTACGAGCAGTACTTC
cdr3_aa: CASSTPAGYEQYF

d_call: .
clone_size: many
j_call: TRBJ1-4
v_call: TRBV29-1
cdr3_nt: TGCAGCGTCGGTGCAACTAATGAAAAACTGTTTTTT
cdr3_aa: CSVGATNEKLFF

d_call: TRBD2
clone_size: few
j_call: TRBJ2-3
v_call: TRBV9
cdr3_nt: TGTGCCAGCAGCGTAGCTCCTAGCGGGGGCAATACGCAGTATTTT
cdr3_aa: CASSVAPSGGNTQYF

d_call: .
clone_size: many
j_call: TRBJ2-1
v_call: TRBV5-1
cdr3_nt: TGCGCCAGCAGCTCACCGGGACTTGGTTACAATGAGCAGTTCTTC
cdr3_aa: CASSSPGLGYNEQFF

d_call: .
clone_size: .
j_call: TRBJ2-1
v_call: TRBV21-1
cdr3_nt: TGTGCCAGCATCACAAACCGTCCCGCGGGTGCGGGCAAAGCCCTCTACAATGAGCAGTTCTTC
cdr3_aa: CASITNRPAGAGKALYNEQFF

d_call: .
clone_size: .
j_call: TRBJ1-5
v_call: TRBV2
cdr3_nt: TGTGCCAGCAGTGAAGGTAGCGGTAGCAATCAGCCCCAGCATTTT
cdr3_aa: CASSEGSGSNQPQHF

d_call: TRBD2
clone_size: .
j_call: TRBJ2-7
v_call: TRBV7-9
cdr3_nt: TGTGCCAGCAGCGCAGCCGGGACTAGCGGGAGGGCCACCGAGCAGTACTTC
cdr3_aa: CASSAAGTSGRATEQYF

d_call: .
clone_size: .
j_call: TRBJ1-2
v_call: TRBV29-1
cdr3_nt: TGCAGCGTTCGACAGGAGATTTATGGCTACACCTTC
cdr3_aa: CSVRQEIYGYTF

d_call: .
clone_size: .
j_call: TRBJ1-1
v_call: TRBV6-2/TRBV6-3
cdr3_nt: TGTGCCGGCAGATCTCAATACGAGAACACTGAAGCTTTCTTT
cdr3_aa: CAGRSQYENTEAFF

d_call: .
clone_size: .
j_call: TRBJ2-1
v_call: TRBV2
cdr3_nt: TGTGCCAGCAGAGCCATGGGGGTCCTCTCCTACAATGAGCAGTTCTTC
cdr3_aa: CASRAMGVLSYNEQFF

d_call: TRBD1
clone_size: many
j_call: TRBJ2-7
v_call: TRBV5-1
cdr3_nt: TGCGCCAGCAGCGCAGGACAGGGCGCCTACGAGCAGTACTTC
cdr3_aa: CASSAGQGAYEQYF

d_call: .
clone_size: .
j_call: TRBJ1-5
v_call: TRBV30
cdr3_nt: TGTGCCTGGACCAGCGGGCAGTCGAATCAGCCCCAGCATTTT
cdr3_aa: CAWTSGQSNQPQHF

d_call: .
clone_size: once
j_call: TRBJ2-5
v_call: TRBV4-2
cdr3_nt: TGTGCCAGCAGCCAAGAGTCACCGGGAAGGGGTGAGACCCAGTACTTC
cdr3_aa: CASSQESPGRGETQYF

d_call: .
clone_size: many
j_call: TRBJ2-5
v_call: TRBV29-1
cdr3_nt: TGCAGCGTTGTGGCGGAGTACCAAGAGACCCAGTACTTC
cdr3_aa: CSVVAEYQETQYF

d_call: .
clone_size: .
j_call: TRBJ2-4
v_call: TRBV20-1
cdr3_nt: TGCAGTGCTAGTTGGCAGGGGAAAAACATTCAGTACTTC
cdr3_aa: CSASWQGKNIQYF

d_call: .
clone_size: .
j_call: TRBJ2-1
v_call: TRBV19
cdr3_nt: TGTGCCAGTAGTATGAAGCCGGGGGCAAACTATGAGCAGTTCTTC
cdr3_aa: CASSMKPGANYEQFF

d_call: .
clone_size: .
j_call: TRBJ1-5
v_call: TRBV14
cdr3_nt: TGTGCCAGCAGCCAAGGGTACGGGCCCCAGCATTTT
cdr3_aa: CASSQGYGPQHF

d_call: TRBD2
clone_size: .
j_call: TRBJ2-5
v_call: TRBV29-1
cdr3_nt: TGCAGCGTTGAAGATCCGGGGGGGGAGACCCAGTACTTC
cdr3_aa: CSVEDPGGETQYF

d_call: TRBD1
clone_size: .
j_call: TRBJ2-7
v_call: TRBV29-1
cdr3_nt: TGCAGCGTTGACAGGGGGTCGGACGAGCAGTACTTC
cdr3_aa: CSVDRGSDEQYF

d_call: TRBD1
clone_size: few
j_call: TRBJ2-2
v_call: TRBV20-1
cdr3_nt: TGCAGTGCTGACTCGACAGGGGGATTCACCGGGGAGCTGTTTTTT
cdr3_aa: CSADSTGGFTGELFF

d_call: TRBD1
clone_size: few
j_call: TRBJ1-5
v_call: TRBV20-1
cdr3_nt: TGCAGTGTTGCCTTGGACAGGGGAAATCAGCCCCAGCATTTT
cdr3_aa: CSVALDRGNQPQHF

d_call: .
clone_size: .
j_call: TRBJ1-1
v_call: TRBV2
cdr3_nt: TGTGCCAGCAATTTGGAGTCCTACACTGAAGCTTTCTTT
cdr3_aa: CASNLESYTEAFF

d_call: .
clone_size: .
j_call: TRBJ1-6
v_call: TRBV6-5
cdr3_nt: TGTGCCAGCAGTTACTCGACCCGTAACGATGGCTCCTATAATTCACCCCTCCACTTT
cdr3_aa: CASSYSTRNDGSYNSPLHF

d_call: TRBD1
clone_size: few
j_call: TRBJ2-3
v_call: TRBV20-1
cdr3_nt: TGCAGTGCTTGTCGAAGGGGACAGGGAATCACAGATACGCAGTATTTT
cdr3_aa: CSACRRGQGITDTQYF

d_call: .
clone_size: few
j_call: TRBJ2-5
v_call: TRBV7-3
cdr3_nt: TGTGCCAGCAGCTTAAACGGCCGGGCGAAGGAGACCCAGTACTTC
cdr3_aa: CASSLNGRAKETQYF

d_call: .
clone_size: .
j_call: TRBJ2-3
v_call: TRBV7-9
cdr3_nt: TGTGCCAGCAGCTCCCACCTCGGGACCACAGATACGCAGTATTTT
cdr3_aa: CASSSHLGTTDTQYF

d_call: .
clone_size: .
j_call: TRBJ2-4
v_call: TRBV6-1
cdr3_nt: TGTGCCAGCAGTGAATCGATGGACGGACCCTTAGCCAACAACATTCAGTACTTC
cdr3_aa: CASSESMDGPLANNIQYF

d_call: TRBD2
clone_size: .
j_call: TRBJ2-1
v_call: TRBV20-1
cdr3_nt: TGCAGTGCTAGAGGGCTAGCGGGGGAGCAGTTCTTC
cdr3_aa: CSARGLAGEQFF

d_call: .
clone_size: .
j_call: TRBJ2-5
v_call: TRBV15
cdr3_nt: TGTGCCACCAGCTATCCAGGGAATCAGACCCAGTACTTC
cdr3_aa: CATSYPGNQTQYF

d_call: TRBD1
clone_size: few
j_call: TRBJ1-2
v_call: TRBV18
cdr3_nt: TGTGCCAGCTCACCAGGACAGGAACACTATGGCTACACCTTC
cdr3_aa: CASSPGQEHYGYTF